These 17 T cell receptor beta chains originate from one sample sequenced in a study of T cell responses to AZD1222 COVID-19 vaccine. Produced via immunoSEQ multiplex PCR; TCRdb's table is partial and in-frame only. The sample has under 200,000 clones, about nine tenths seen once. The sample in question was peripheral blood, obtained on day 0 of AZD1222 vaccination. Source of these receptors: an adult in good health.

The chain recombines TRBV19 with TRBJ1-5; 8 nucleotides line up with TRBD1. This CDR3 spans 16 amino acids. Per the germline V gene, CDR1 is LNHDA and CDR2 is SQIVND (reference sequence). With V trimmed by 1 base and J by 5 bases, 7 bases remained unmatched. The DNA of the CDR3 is TGTGCCAGTAGTATAGGCGCCAGGGGGCTTGATCAGCCCCAGCATTTT. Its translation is CASSIGARGLDQPQHF.

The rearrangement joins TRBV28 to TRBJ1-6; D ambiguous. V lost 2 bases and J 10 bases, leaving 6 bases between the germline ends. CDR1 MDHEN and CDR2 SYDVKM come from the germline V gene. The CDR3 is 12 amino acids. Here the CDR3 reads CASSLPTSPLHF. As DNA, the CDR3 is TGTGCCAGCAGTTTACCTACGTCACCCCTCCACTTT.

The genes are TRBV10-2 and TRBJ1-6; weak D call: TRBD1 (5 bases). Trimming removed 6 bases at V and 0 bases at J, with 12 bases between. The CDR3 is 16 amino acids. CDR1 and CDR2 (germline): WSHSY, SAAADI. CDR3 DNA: TGCGCCAGCAGCGAGGGACGGAGCTCCTATAATTCACCCCTCCACTTT. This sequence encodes CASSEGRSSYNSPLHF.

The CDR3 DNA reads as TGTGCCAGCAGCCCGGTTCCATATGGCTACACCTTC. Translation gives CASSPVPYGYTF. The chain is built from TRBV7-8 and TRBJ1-2; D is undetermined. The ends were cut back, 5 bases at V and 5 bases at J, with 9 bases in the middle. The CDR3 loop spans 12 amino acids. The germline CDR1 and CDR2 sequences are SGHVS and FQNEAQ.

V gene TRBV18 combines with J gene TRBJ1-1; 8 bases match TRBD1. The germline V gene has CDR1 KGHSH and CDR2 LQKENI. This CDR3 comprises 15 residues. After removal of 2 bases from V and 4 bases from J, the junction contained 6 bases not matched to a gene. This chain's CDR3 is CASSPKSGGGTEAFF. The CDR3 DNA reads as TGTGCCAGCTCACCAAAGTCAGGGGGCGGCACTGAAGCTTTCTTT.

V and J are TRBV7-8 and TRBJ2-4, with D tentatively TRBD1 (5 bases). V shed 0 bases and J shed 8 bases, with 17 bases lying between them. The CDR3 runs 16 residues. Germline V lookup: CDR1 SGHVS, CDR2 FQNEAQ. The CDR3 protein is CASSLAAQALGDIQYF. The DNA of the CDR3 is TGTGCCAGCAGCTTAGCGGCACAGGCCCTAGGGGACATTCAGTACTTC.

CDR3 sequence reads: CASSLTGLANEKLFF. CDR3 DNA: TGTGCCAGCAGCTTAACAGGATTAGCTAATGAAAAACTGTTTTTT. The J gene is TRBJ1-4, the V gene TRBV7-2; D might be TRBD1 (5 bases). With 2 bases removed from V and 3 bases from J, the gap between germline ends came to 10 bases. Germline V gene lookup returns CDR1 SGHTA and CDR2 FQGNSA. The CDR3 covers 15 residues.

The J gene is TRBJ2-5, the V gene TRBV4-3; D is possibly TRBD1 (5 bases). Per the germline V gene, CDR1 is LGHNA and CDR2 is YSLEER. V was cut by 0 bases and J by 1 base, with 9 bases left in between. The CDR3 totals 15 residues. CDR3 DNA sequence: TGCGCCAGCAGCCAAGATGGGCAGGGCCAAGAGACCCAGTACTTC. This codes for CASSQDGQGQETQYF.

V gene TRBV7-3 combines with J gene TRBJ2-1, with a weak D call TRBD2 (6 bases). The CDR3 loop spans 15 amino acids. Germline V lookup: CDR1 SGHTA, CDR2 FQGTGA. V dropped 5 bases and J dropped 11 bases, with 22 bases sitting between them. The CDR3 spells CASSLQQLGAGQQFF. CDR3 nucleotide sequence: TGTGCCAGCAGCCTACAGCAGTTAGGCGCGGGGCAGCAGTTCTTC.

The CDR3 reads CSVRELSYGYTF. In DNA form, the CDR3 reads TGCAGCGTGAGGGAACTTTCTTATGGCTACACCTTC. The chain joins TRBV29-1 to TRBJ1-2; D is unclear. This CDR3 has 12 residues. V was shortened by 6 bases and J by 5 bases, with 13 bases between the two germline ends. Germline CDR1 SQVTM, CDR2 ANQGSEA. Full variable domain (rest looked up from reference TRBV29-1 and TRBJ1-2): SAVISQKPSRDICQRGTSLTIQCQVDSQVTMMFWYRQQPGQSLTLIATANQGSEATYESGFVIDKFPISRPNLTFSTLTVSNMSPEDSSIYLCSVRELSYGYTFGSGTRLTVV.

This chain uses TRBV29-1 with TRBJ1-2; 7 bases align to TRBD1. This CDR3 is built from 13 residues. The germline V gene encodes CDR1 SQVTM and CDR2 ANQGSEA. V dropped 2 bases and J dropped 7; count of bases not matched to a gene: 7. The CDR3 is CSVEFGQGVGYTF. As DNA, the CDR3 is TGCAGCGTTGAATTCGGGCAGGGGGTTGGCTACACCTTC.

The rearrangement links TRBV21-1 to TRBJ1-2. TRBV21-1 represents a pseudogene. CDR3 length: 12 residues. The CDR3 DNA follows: TGTGCCAGCAGCAAAGGCCGGGGCGGCTACACCTTC. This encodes CASSKGRGGYTF.

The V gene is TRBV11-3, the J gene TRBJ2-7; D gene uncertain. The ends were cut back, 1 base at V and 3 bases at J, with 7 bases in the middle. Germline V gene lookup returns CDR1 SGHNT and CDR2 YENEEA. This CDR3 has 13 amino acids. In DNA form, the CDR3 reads TGTGCCAGCAGCTTAGGGCACAACTACGAGCAGTACTTC. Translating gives CASSLGHNYEQYF.

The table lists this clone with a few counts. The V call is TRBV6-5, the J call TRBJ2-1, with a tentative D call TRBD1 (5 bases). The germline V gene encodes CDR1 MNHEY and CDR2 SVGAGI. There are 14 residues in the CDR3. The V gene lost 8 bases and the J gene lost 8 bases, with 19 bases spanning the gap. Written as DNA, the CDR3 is TGTGCCAGCCGGAACCCACGTAGGGGCGATGAGCAGTTCTTC. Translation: CASRNPRRGDEQFF.

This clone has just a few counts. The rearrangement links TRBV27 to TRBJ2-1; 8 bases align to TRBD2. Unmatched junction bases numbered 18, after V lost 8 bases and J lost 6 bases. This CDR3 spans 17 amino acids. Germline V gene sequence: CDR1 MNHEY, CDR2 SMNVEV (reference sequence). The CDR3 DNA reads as TGTGCCAGCCGACCCGGGGGGGGCTGGTCGGCGGCCAATGAGCAGTTCTTC. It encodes CASRPGGGWSAANEQFF.

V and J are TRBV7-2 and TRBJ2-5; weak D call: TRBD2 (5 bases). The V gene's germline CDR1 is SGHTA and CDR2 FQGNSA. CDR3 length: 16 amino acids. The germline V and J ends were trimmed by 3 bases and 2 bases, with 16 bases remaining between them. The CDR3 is CASSLGRGSGQETQYF. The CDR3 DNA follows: TGTGCCAGCAGCTTGGGTCGCGGGTCAGGTCAAGAGACCCAGTACTTC.

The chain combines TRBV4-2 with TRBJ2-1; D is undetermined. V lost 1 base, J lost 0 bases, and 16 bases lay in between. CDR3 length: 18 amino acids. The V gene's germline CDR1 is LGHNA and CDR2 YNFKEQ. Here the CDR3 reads CASSQGEIPRSSYNEQFF. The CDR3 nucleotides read TGTGCCAGCAGCCAAGGAGAAATTCCTCGGAGCTCCTACAATGAGCAGTTCTTC.